Presented here are 27 T cell receptor beta chains from one specimen sequenced in a study of blood T cell repertoires in COVID-19. Data came from immunoSEQ multiplex PCR; TCRdb stores just in-frame clones and leaves some out. This sample has just over 90,000 clones; 75% to 90% occur once, and the top ten carry roughly a sixth. The source material was peripheral blood. All receptors derive from a woman aged 80 or older with acute or convalescent COVID-19.

J is TRBJ2-5 and V is TRBV5-1; 9 positions agree with TRBD2. The CDR3 extends over 15 amino acids. The germline V gene has CDR1 SGHRS and CDR2 YFSETQ. The V gene end was trimmed by 8 bases and the J gene end by 5 bases; junction bases not matched to a gene: 13. The CDR3: CASNNGGGAEETQYF. The CDR3 nucleotides read TGCGCCAGTAATAACGGCGGGGGGGCTGAGGAGACCCAGTACTTC.

This chain joins TRBV11-2 and TRBJ2-7; TRBD1 matches at 7 bases. J gave up 3 bases and V 4 bases, and 0 bases lay outside the gene matches. The germline gives CDR1 SGHAT, CDR2 FQNNGV. The CDR3 covers 12 residues. DNA of the CDR3: TGTGCCAGCAGCTACAGGGGCTACGAGCAGTACTTC. This translates into CASSYRGYEQYF.

The rearrangement uses TRBV5-1 and TRBJ2-3; 8 nucleotides line up with TRBD1. Germline CDR1 SGHRS, CDR2 YFSETQ. V shed 0 bases, J shed 5 bases, and the junction held 5 bases outside the gene matches. There are 15 residues in the CDR3. CDR3 nucleotide sequence: TGCGCCAGCAGCTTGGGGACAGGGAAAGGAGATACGCAGTATTTT. Translated: CASSLGTGKGDTQYF.

The chain is built from TRBV29-1 and TRBJ2-1; D not resolved. The CDR3 is made up of 13 amino acids. CDR1 SQVTM and CDR2 ANQGSEA come from the germline V gene. Trimming cost V 4 bases and J 0 bases, with 7 bases left between them. In nucleotides, the CDR3 is TGCAGCGTTGGCGGTCACTCCTACAATGAGCAGTTCTTC. This sequence encodes CSVGGHSYNEQFF.

The chain combines TRBV18 with TRBJ1-2; D remains unclear. CDR3 length: 16 amino acids. In germline, CDR1 is KGHSH, CDR2 LQKENI. V was cut by 2 bases and J by 6 bases, with 19 bases left in between. CDR3 nucleotides: TGTGCCAGCTCACCAGTCGATAATTTGGCCGCCGATGGCTACACCTTC. It yields the protein CASSPVDNLAADGYTF. Filled out from reference TRBV18 and TRBJ1-2, the complete variable domain reads NAGVMQNPRHLVRRRGQEARLRCSPMKGHSHVYWYRQLPEEGLKFMVYLQKENIIDESGMPKERFSAEFPKEGPSILRIQQVVRGDSAAYFCASSPVDNLAADGYTFGSGTRLTVV.

This rearrangement joins TRBV19 to TRBJ2-2; 7 nucleotides agree with TRBD1. CDR1 and CDR2 from the germline V gene are LNHDA and SQIVND (reference sequence). The CDR3 runs to 14 residues. Trimming took 5 bases from V and 5 from J; bases not matched to a gene: 5. The CDR3 sequence: CASSSDRLTGELFF. In DNA, the CDR3 is TGTGCCAGTAGTTCGGACAGGTTGACCGGGGAGCTGTTTTTT.

V gene TRBV2 combines with J gene TRBJ1-4; D gene ambiguous. The germline CDR1 and CDR2 sequences are SNHLY and FYNNEI. The CDR3 totals 15 residues. With 4 bases removed from V and 6 bases from J, the gap between germline ends came to 15 bases. CDR3 bases: TGTGCCAGCAGTGCCGGGAGGAAGCAGGATGAAAAACTGTTTTTT. Amino acid sequence: CASSAGRKQDEKLFF.

The chain recombines TRBV7-3 with TRBJ2-1, with 12 positions matching TRBD2. The CDR3 is 15 amino acids. The ends lost 6 bases at V and 9 bases at J; junction bases unmatched: 9. Germline CDR1 reads SGHTA; CDR2 reads FQGTGA. In DNA form, the CDR3 reads TGTGCCAGCAGACCTAGCGGGGGGGCGCTTGGTGAGCAGTTCTTC. Amino acids: CASRPSGGALGEQFF.

This clone was recorded once. Written as DNA, the CDR3 is TGCGCCAGCAGCTTGCCCATTCCGGGGACAGGGGGAGGCTACACCTTC. It yields the protein CASSLPIPGTGGGYTF. The rearrangement uses TRBV5-1 and TRBJ1-2; 11 bases align to TRBD1. The CDR3 has 16 amino acids. Germline CDR1 and CDR2: SGHRS and YFSETQ. Germline trimming cut 1 base from V and 8 bases from J; bases unmatched to any gene: 10.

The chain is built from TRBV28 and TRBJ1-5; 10 nucleotides match TRBD1. This CDR3 is 14 amino acids long. Looked up from germline, CDR1 is MDHEN and CDR2 is SYDVKM. V dropped 6 bases and J dropped 2; count of bases not matched to a gene: 1. The CDR3 is CASRGTGGNQPQHF. DNA for the CDR3: TGTGCCAGCAGGGGGACAGGGGGCAATCAGCCCCAGCATTTT.

The J gene is TRBJ2-4, the V gene TRBV11-2, with D unresolved. CDR1 is SGHAT and CDR2 is FQNNGV in the germline V gene. Trimming cost V 1 base and J 2 bases, with 6 bases left between them. There are 14 residues in the CDR3. The CDR3 loop reads CASSLVGSKNIQYF. For the CDR3, the DNA is TGTGCCAGCAGCTTAGTCGGTTCCAAAAACATTCAGTACTTC.

The V and J genes are TRBV7-9 and TRBJ1-5; TRBD1 matches at 8 bases. The CDR3 totals 19 residues. CDR1 SEHNR and CDR2 FQNEAQ come from the germline V gene (reference sequence). V shed 8 bases, J shed 1 base, and the junction held 19 bases outside the gene matches. The CDR3 sequence is CASRFPRRTGSGSNQPQHF. The CDR3 DNA is TGTGCCAGCCGATTCCCGAGGAGGACAGGGAGCGGGAGCAATCAGCCCCAGCATTTT.

This chain uses TRBV24-1 with TRBJ2-7, with TRBD2 as a possible D gene (6 bases). The V and J ends lost 0 bases and 5 bases respectively, with 13 bases between them. The CDR3 consists of 15 residues. Germline CDR1 reads KGHDR; CDR2 reads SFDVKD. The DNA of the CDR3 is TGTGCCACCAGTGATTTGCGTGCCGGGAGCAACGAGCAGTACTTC. This codes for CATSDLRAGSNEQYF.

This clone showed up just once. This chain joins TRBV3-1 (or the pseudogene TRBV3-2) and TRBJ1-1; D may be TRBD1 (5 bases). CDR3 size: 14 residues. Germline assignment: CDR1 LGHDT and CDR2 YNNKEL (reference sequence). V lost 4 bases and J 1 base, leaving 10 bases between the germline ends. The CDR3 coding sequence is TGTGCCAGCAGCCCCGGGGGGTGGAACACTGAAGCTTTCTTT. As protein: CASSPGGWNTEAFF.

V usage is TRBV3-1 (or the pseudogene TRBV3-2) and J usage is TRBJ1-3; D is ambiguous. The CDR3 extends over 12 amino acids. The V gene's germline CDR1 is LGHDT and CDR2 YNNKEL (reference sequence). Trimming cost V 4 bases and J 7 bases, with 8 bases left between them. For the CDR3, the DNA is TGTGCCAGCAGCCCTGAGTGGAACACCATATATTTT. Encoded protein: CASSPEWNTIYF.

V is TRBV3-1 (or the pseudogene TRBV3-2) and J is TRBJ2-7; possible D gene TRBD2, 6 bases. V lost 1 base and J lost 5, with 9 bases in between. The CDR3 is 13 amino acids. In germline, CDR1 is LGHDT, CDR2 YNNKEL (reference sequence). CDR3 region: CASSQASGDEQYF. The CDR3 nucleotides read TGTGCCAGCAGCCAAGCTTCGGGGGACGAGCAGTACTTC.

The V call is TRBV6-5, the J call TRBJ1-4, with 7 bases fitting TRBD1. Germline CDR1 reads MNHEY; CDR2 reads SVGAGI. The CDR3 is 15 residues long. Trimming at V came to 2 bases and at J to 6 bases, leaving 6 bases not matched to a gene. The CDR3, as DNA: TGTGCCAGCAGTTACACGACAGGGAGTGATGAAAAACTGTTTTTT. Translating it yields CASSYTTGSDEKLFF.

V gene TRBV6-2 or TRBV6-3 combines with J gene TRBJ2-6; D possibly corresponds to TRBD1 (5 bases). This CDR3 is built from 18 residues. Germline CDR1 MNHEY, CDR2 SVGEGT. Trimming removed 2 bases at V and 1 base at J, with 15 bases between. The CDR3: CASSYGAHASSGANVLTF. As DNA, the CDR3 is TGTGCCAGCAGTTACGGGGCCCATGCCTCTTCTGGGGCCAACGTCCTGACTTTC.

This chain links TRBV6-2 or TRBV6-3 with TRBJ2-2, with TRBD1 matching 7 bases. With 2 bases clipped from V and 4 bases from J, the junction kept 1 base outside the gene matches. Germline V gives CDR1 MNHEY, CDR2 SVGEGT. The CDR3 consists of 14 residues. CDR3 in amino acids: CASSYNRGTGELFF. CDR3 DNA sequence: TGTGCCAGCAGTTACAACAGGGGCACCGGGGAGCTGTTTTTT.

A few counts support this clone. The V call is TRBV27, the J call TRBJ1-6, with 9 bases matching TRBD1. The CDR3 extends over 14 amino acids. V lost 6 bases, J lost 7 bases, and 4 bases stayed unmatched. From germline, CDR1 is MNHEY and CDR2 SMNVEV (reference sequence). CDR3 amino acids: CASRGQGDNSPLHF. CDR3 DNA sequence: TGTGCCAGCAGGGGACAGGGCGACAATTCACCCCTCCACTTT.

The chain links TRBV13 to TRBJ1-2; no definite D call. The germline CDR1 and CDR2 sequences are PRHDT and FYEKMQ (reference sequence). The CDR3 contains 15 residues. Trimming shortened V by 5 bases and J by 4 bases, and 17 bases separated the two germline ends. The CDR3 DNA follows: TGTGCCAGCAGCAACCCCAGAGCCGGGGTCTATGGCTACACCTTC. Translating gives CASSNPRAGVYGYTF.

V usage is TRBV24-1 and J usage is TRBJ2-3; D gene ambiguous. V gave up 4 bases and J gave up 6 bases, with 13 bases separating them. CDR3 length: 14 amino acids. In germline, CDR1 is KGHDR, CDR2 SFDVKD. CDR3 nucleotide sequence: TGTGCCACCAGTGAACTATCGGAGACCGATACGCAGTATTTT. Translation: CATSELSETDTQYF.

The J gene is TRBJ2-1, the V gene TRBV7-9; TRBD2 might be the D (6 bases). CDR1 is SEHNR and CDR2 is FQNEAQ in the germline V gene (reference sequence). There are 11 residues in the CDR3. V was clipped by 5 bases and J by 12 bases, with 11 bases between them. In DNA, the CDR3 is TGTGCCAGCAGCATCTCCGGGGGGCAGTTCTTC. Translation gives CASSISGGQFF. The variable domain in full, completed from reference TRBV7-9 and TRBJ2-1, reads DTGVSQNPRHKITKRGQNVTFRCDPISEHNRLYWYRQTLGQGPEFLTYFQNEAQLEKSRLLSDRFSAERPKGSFSTLEIQRTEQGDSAMYLCASSISGGQFFGPGTRLTVL.

The rearrangement joins TRBV27 to TRBJ2-7, with D perhaps matching TRBD1 (5 bases). The CDR3 is made up of 13 amino acids. V lost 1 base and J lost 6, with 10 bases in between. Looked up from germline, CDR1 is MNHEY and CDR2 is SMNVEV (reference sequence). CDR3 sequence reads: CASSLFPQGEQYF. The CDR3 DNA sequence: TGTGCCAGCAGTTTATTCCCTCAGGGCGAGCAGTACTTC.

This chain connects TRBV30 to TRBJ1-2, with 7 bases fitting TRBD1. Germline trimming cut 0 bases from V and 5 bases from J; bases unmatched to any gene: 9. CDR1 and CDR2 from the germline V gene are GTSNPN and SVGIG (reference sequence). The CDR3 is 15 amino acids. Written as DNA, the CDR3 is TGTGCCTGGAGTGTACAGGCAGGGGGTGGTTATGGCTACACCTTC. Its translation is CAWSVQAGGGYGYTF.

The rearrangement joins TRBV2 to TRBJ2-5; D gene unclear. In germline, CDR1 is SNHLY, CDR2 FYNNEI. V was shortened by 2 bases and J by 5 bases, with 9 bases between the two germline ends. The CDR3 sequence is 13 residues long. Written as DNA, the CDR3 is TGTGCCAGCAGTGAAATGAGTGAGGAGACCCAGTACTTC. Its translation is CASSEMSEETQYF.

The chain has TRBV9 and TRBJ2-2; D is undetermined. The CDR3 has 16 residues. In germline, CDR1 is SGDLS, CDR2 YYNGEE. V gave up 4 bases and J gave up 3 bases, with 16 bases separating them. The chain's CDR3 is CASSPRDIFYTGELFF. The DNA for the CDR3 is TGTGCCAGCAGCCCTCGCGACATTTTCTACACCGGGGAGCTGTTTTTT.